This T cell receptor (beta chain) originates from a study of T-cell memory formation after mild COVID-19. TCRdb reanalysed the 5' RACE reads using MiXCR and keeps one entry per CDR3 protein. The sample consists of 500,000 to 550,000 distinct CDR3 sequences, around 20% of them appearing once. This clonotype was seen more than once but under ten times. Per the germline V gene, CDR1 is SGHAT and CDR2 is FQNNGV. This CDR3 contains 17 residues. V dropped 5 bases and J dropped 2 bases, with 18 bases sitting between them. The J gene is TRBJ2-2, the V gene TRBV11-2, with D perhaps given as TRBD1 or TRBD2 (5 bases each). The sequencing sample was made of PBMCs or a T cell subset sorted from them (not recorded which). This TCR came from an adult woman who had mild COVID-19 (a few samples of this study predate the infection). Cell type and time point are not known. The CDR3 DNA sequence: TGTGCCAGCAGCCCGATCCCTTGGGGACCTAACACCGGGGAGCTGTTTTTT. Its translation: CASSPIPWGPNTGELFF.